Below are 7 T cell receptor beta chains sequenced from a single sample in a study of identical twins. A single record per CDR3 protein comes from TCRdb applying MiXCR to the 5' RACE reads. This table has approximately 500,000 distinct CDR3 sequences, roughly a quarter appearing once. This same sample was also taken into another study, of T cells expressing NK-cell markers.

Sequencing used CD4+ T cells sorted from blood. These receptors were taken from a young woman in good health.

The gene calls are TRBV5-4 and TRBJ1-6; weak D call: TRBD1 (6 bases). Germline CDR1 is SGHNT and CDR2 is YYREEE (reference sequence). The V gene lost 3 bases and the J gene lost 5 bases, with 15 bases spanning the gap. The CDR3 has 16 amino acids. CDR3 residues: CASSSGRTANNSPLHF. CDR3 DNA: TGTGCCAGCAGCTCGGGGCGGACAGCTAATAATTCACCCCTCCACTTT.

A few counts support this clonotype. The rearrangement uses TRBV5-5 and TRBJ2-1; 8 positions agree with TRBD1. The CDR3 covers 14 residues. Germline V gene lookup returns CDR1 SGHKS and CDR2 YYEKEE (reference sequence). V lost 4 bases to trimming and J lost 8 bases; unmatched junction nucleotides: 8. The CDR3 sequence: CASSTVGQGHEQFF. The CDR3 DNA reads as TGTGCCAGCAGCACAGTCGGACAGGGCCATGAGCAGTTCTTC.

In its sample, this clonotype was seen a few times. The J gene is TRBJ2-3, the V gene TRBV7-9; D may be TRBD1 or TRBD2 (6 bases each). The CDR3 loop spans 16 amino acids. Germline V gene lookup returns CDR1 SEHNR and CDR2 FQNEAQ (reference sequence). V was pared by 5 bases and J by 4 bases, with 19 bases between. The CDR3 loop is CASSPTSSEGADTQYF. The CDR3 DNA sequence: TGTGCCAGCAGCCCAACTAGCTCGGAGGGGGCAGATACGCAGTATTTT. Looking up the rest from reference TRBV7-9 and TRBJ2-3 gives the full variable domain: DTGVSQNPRHKITKRGQNVTFRCDPISEHNRLYWYRQTLGQGPEFLTYFQNEAQLEKSRLLSDRFSAERPKGSFSTLEIQRTEQGDSAMYLCASSPTSSEGADTQYFGPGTRLTVL.

This sequence joins TRBV4-2 and TRBJ2-2; no definite D call. The CDR3 runs to 11 residues. CDR1 is LGHNA and CDR2 is YNFKEQ in the germline V gene. V lost 7 bases, J lost 7 bases, and 7 bases lay in between. CDR3 coding DNA: TGTGCCAGCACCGGCGGCGGGGAGCTGTTTTTT. It specifies CASTGGGELFF.

The CDR3 reads CASSYKFRSYEQYF. CDR3 DNA: TGTGCCAGCAGTTACAAATTCCGCTCCTACGAGCAGTACTTC. The chain carries TRBV6-5 and TRBJ2-7; the D is unclear. Germline CDR1 is MNHEY and CDR2 is SVGAGI. V lost 2 bases to trimming and J lost 0 bases, with 8 bases between them. This CDR3 is 14 amino acids long.

The chain employs TRBV2 and TRBJ1-3; D remains ambiguous. CDR1 and CDR2 from the germline V gene are SNHLY and FYNNEI. The CDR3 has 14 amino acids. V gave up 4 bases and J gave up 4 bases, with 11 bases separating them. In nucleotides, the CDR3 is TGTGCCAGCAGTGTTGGGGTTTACGGAAACACCATATATTTT. This gives the protein CASSVGVYGNTIYF. Full variable domain (rest looked up from reference TRBV2 and TRBJ1-3): EPEVTQTPSHQVTQMGQEVILRCVPISNHLYFYWYRQILGQKVEFLVSFYNNEISEKSEIFDDQFSVERPDGSNFTLKIRSTKLEDSAMYFCASSVGVYGNTIYFGEGSWLTVV.

This chain uses TRBV5-5 with TRBJ2-7; D call uncertain. Germline CDR1 is SGHKS and CDR2 is YYEKEE (reference sequence). Trimming took 0 bases from V and 2 from J, leaving 12 bases between them. This CDR3 is built from 15 residues. The CDR3: CASSLATFLTYEQYF. The CDR3 DNA is TGTGCCAGCAGCTTGGCCACCTTCCTTACCTACGAGCAGTACTTC.